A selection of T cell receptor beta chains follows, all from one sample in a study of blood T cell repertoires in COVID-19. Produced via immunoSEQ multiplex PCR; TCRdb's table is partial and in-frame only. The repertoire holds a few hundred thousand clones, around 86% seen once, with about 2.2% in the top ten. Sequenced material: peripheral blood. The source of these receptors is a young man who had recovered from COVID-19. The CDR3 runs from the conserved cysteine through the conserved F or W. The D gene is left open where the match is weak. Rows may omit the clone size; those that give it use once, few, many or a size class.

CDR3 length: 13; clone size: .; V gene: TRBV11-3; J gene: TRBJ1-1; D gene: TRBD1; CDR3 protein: CASSDRAETEAFF; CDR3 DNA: TGTGCCAGCAGCGACAGGGCTGAGACTGAAGCTTTCTTT
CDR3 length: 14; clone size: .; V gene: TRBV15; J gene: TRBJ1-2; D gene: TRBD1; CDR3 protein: CATSRWTGTYGYTF; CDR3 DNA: TGTGCCACCAGCAGGTGGACAGGCACCTATGGCTACACCTTC
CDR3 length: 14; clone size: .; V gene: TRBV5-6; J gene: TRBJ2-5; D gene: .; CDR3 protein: CASSLVPSQETQYF; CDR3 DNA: TGTGCCAGCAGCTTGGTACCGAGCCAAGAGACCCAGTACTTC
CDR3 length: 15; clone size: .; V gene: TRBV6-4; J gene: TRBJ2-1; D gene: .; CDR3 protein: CASRSTGFLSNEQFF; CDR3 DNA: TGTGCCAGCAGGAGCACAGGGTTCCTGTCCAATGAGCAGTTCTTC
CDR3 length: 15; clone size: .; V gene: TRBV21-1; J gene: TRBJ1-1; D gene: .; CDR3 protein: CASRRGGRVNTEAFF; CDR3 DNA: TGTGCCAGCCGAAGGGGGGGAAGGGTGAACACTGAAGCTTTCTTT
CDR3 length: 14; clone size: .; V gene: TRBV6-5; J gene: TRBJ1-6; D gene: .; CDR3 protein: CASSYKQVNSPLHF; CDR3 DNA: TGTGCCAGCAGTTACAAACAGGTTAATTCACCCCTCCACTTT
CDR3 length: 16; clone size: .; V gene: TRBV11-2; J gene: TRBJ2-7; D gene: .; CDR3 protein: CASSLEGGVSSYEQYF; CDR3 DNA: TGTGCCAGCAGCCTCGAGGGGGGGGTATCCTCCTACGAGCAGTACTTC
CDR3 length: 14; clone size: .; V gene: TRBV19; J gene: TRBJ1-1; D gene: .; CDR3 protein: CASRAGQHTTEAFF; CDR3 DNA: TGTGCCAGTAGAGCTGGACAGCATACCACTGAAGCTTTCTTT
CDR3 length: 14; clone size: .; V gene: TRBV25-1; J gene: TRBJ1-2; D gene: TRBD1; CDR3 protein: CASSQGTVEYGYTF; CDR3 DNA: TGTGCCAGCAGTCAAGGGACAGTAGAATATGGCTACACCTTC
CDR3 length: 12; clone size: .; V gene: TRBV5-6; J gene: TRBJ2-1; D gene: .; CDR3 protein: CASSLRGGGSFF; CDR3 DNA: TGTGCCAGCAGCCTCCGAGGGGGGGGCTCCTTCTTC
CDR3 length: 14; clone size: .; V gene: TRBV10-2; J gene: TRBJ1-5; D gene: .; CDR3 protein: CASRTTALGQPQHF; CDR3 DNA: TGCGCCAGCAGGACAACCGCCCTGGGTCAGCCCCAGCATTTT
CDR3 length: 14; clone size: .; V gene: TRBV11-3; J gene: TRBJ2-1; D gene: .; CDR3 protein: CASSLTVEGYEQFF; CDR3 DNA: TGTGCCAGCAGCTTAACTGTGGAGGGTTATGAGCAGTTCTTC
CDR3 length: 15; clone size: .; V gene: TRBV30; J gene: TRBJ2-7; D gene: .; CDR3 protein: CAWRSRRYRDHEQYF; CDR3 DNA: TGTGCCTGGAGAAGTCGGAGGTACAGGGACCACGAGCAGTACTTC
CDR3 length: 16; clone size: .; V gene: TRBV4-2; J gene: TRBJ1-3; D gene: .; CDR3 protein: CASSQDRTVSGNTIYF; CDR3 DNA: TGTGCCAGCAGCCAAGACCGGACAGTCTCTGGAAACACCATATATTTT
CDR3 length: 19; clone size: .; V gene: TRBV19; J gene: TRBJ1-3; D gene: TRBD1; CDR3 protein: CASSSRRTGGYRLADTIYF; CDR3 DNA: TGTGCCAGTAGTAGCCGAAGGACAGGGGGCTATCGTCTGGCGGACACCATATATTTT
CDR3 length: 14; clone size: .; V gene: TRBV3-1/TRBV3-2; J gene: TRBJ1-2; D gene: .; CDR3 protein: CASSRGGAIYGYTF; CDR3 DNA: TGTGCCAGCAGCCGCGGGGGCGCGATCTATGGCTACACCTTC
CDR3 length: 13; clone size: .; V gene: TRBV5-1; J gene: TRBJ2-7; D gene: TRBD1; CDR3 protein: CASSPQGAYEQYF; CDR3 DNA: TGCGCCAGCAGCCCGCAGGGGGCTTACGAGCAGTACTTC
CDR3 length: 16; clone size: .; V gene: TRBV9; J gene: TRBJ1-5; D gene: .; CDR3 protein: CASSPGGGNIYQPQHF; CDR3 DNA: TGTGCCAGCAGCCCCGGGGGGGGCAACATTTATCAGCCCCAGCATTTT
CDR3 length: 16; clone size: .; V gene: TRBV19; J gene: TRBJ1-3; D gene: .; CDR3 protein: CASSPGGTFTGNTIYF; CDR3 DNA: TGTGCCAGTAGCCCTGGGGGGACCTTTACTGGAAACACCATATATTTT
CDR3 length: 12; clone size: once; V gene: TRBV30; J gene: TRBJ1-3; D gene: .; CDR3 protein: CAWTGSGNTIYF; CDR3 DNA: TGTGCCTGGACAGGGTCTGGAAACACCATATATTTT
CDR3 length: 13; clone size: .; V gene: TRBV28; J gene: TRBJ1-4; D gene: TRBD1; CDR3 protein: CASRTGGREKLFF; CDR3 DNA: TGTGCCAGTCGTACAGGGGGGCGTGAAAAACTGTTTTTT
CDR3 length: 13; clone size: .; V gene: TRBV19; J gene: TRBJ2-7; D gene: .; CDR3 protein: CASSQGRGYEQYF; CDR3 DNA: TGTGCCAGTAGTCAGGGGCGAGGGTACGAGCAGTACTTC
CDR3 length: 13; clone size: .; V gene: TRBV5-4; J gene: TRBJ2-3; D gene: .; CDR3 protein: CASSSLSSDTQYF; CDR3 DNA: TGTGCCAGCAGCTCGTTGAGCTCAGATACGCAGTATTTT
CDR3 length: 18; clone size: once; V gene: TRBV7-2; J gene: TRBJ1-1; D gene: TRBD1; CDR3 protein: CASSSRTGGARLNTEAFF; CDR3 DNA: TGTGCCAGCAGCTCCAGGACAGGGGGCGCGAGGTTGAACACTGAAGCTTTCTTT
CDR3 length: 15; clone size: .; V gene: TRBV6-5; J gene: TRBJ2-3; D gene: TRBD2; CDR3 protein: CASSPGLAGVGTQYF; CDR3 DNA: TGTGCCAGCAGCCCCGGACTAGCGGGGGTTGGCACGCAGTATTTT
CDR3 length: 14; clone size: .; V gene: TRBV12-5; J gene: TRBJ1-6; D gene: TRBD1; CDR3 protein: CASGRTGENSPLHF; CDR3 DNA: TGTGCTAGTGGCCGGACAGGGGAAAATTCACCCCTCCACTTT
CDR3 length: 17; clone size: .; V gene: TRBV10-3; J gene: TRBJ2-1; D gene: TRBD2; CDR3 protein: CAIRDMMSGGLDNEQFF; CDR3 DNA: TGTGCCATCAGGGATATGATGAGCGGGGGGCTCGACAATGAGCAGTTCTTC
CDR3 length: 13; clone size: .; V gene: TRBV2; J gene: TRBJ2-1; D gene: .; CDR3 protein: CASSEAGTPYQFF; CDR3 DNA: TGTGCCAGCAGTGAAGCGGGGACACCTTACCAGTTCTTC
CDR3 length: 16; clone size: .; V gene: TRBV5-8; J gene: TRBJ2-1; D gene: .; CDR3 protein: CASSLDRASSYNEQFF; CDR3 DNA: TGTGCCAGCAGCTTGGACAGGGCAAGCTCCTACAATGAGCAGTTCTTC
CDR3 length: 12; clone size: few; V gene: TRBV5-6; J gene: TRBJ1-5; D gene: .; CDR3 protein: CASSLANQPQHF; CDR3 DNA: TGTGCCAGCAGCTTGGCGAATCAGCCCCAGCATTTT
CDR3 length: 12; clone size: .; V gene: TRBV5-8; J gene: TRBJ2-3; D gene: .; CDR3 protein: CASSPYTDTQYF; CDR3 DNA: TGTGCCAGCAGCCCCTACACAGATACGCAGTATTTT
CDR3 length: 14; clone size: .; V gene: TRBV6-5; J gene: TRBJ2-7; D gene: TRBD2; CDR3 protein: CASSSWGGSYEQYF; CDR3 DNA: TGTGCCAGCAGTTCCTGGGGGGGTTCCTACGAGCAGTACTTC
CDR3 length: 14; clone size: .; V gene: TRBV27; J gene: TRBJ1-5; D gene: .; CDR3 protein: CASSFRETRQPQHF; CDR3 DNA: TGTGCCAGCAGTTTCAGGGAAACGCGACAGCCCCAGCATTTT
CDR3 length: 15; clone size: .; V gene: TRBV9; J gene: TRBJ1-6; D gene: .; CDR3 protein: CASSVQGTYNSPLHF; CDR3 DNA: TGTGCCAGCAGCGTCCAGGGTACCTATAATTCACCCCTCCACTTT
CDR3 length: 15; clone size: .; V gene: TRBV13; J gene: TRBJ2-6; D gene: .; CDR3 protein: CASSSRVAGANVLTF; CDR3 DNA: TGTGCCAGCAGCTCCAGGGTTGCTGGGGCCAACGTCCTGACTTTC
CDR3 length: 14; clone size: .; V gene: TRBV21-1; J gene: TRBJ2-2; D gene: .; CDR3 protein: CASTGTSGPGELFF; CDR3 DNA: TGTGCCAGCACCGGGACTAGCGGCCCCGGGGAGCTGTTTTTT
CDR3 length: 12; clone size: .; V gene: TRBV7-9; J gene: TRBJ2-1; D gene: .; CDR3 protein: CASGSSYNEQFF; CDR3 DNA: TGTGCCAGCGGGAGCTCCTACAATGAGCAGTTCTTC
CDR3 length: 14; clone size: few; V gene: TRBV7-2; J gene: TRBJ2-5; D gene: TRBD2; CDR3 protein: CASSRTSGEETQYF; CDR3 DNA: TGTGCCAGCAGCCGGACTAGCGGGGAAGAGACCCAGTACTTC
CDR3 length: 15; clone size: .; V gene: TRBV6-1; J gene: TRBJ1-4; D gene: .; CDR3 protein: CASSEKRQGKRKLFF; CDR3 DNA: TGTGCCAGCAGTGAAAAACGCCAGGGGAAGCGAAAACTGTTTTTT
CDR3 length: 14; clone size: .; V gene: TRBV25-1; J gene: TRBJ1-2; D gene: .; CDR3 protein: CASSVLSSNHGYTF; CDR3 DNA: TGTGCCAGCAGTGTCCTGTCTTCTAATCATGGCTACACCTTC
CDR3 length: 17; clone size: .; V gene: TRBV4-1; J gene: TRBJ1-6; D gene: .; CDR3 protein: CASSQDSGRGWVSPLHF; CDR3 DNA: TGCGCCAGCAGCCAAGATTCAGGAAGGGGCTGGGTGTCACCCCTCCACTTT
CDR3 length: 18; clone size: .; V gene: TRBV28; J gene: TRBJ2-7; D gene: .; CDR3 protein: CASSSVEGPETGRYEQYF; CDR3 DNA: TGTGCCAGCAGTTCAGTTGAGGGCCCCGAGACAGGGAGGTACGAGCAGTACTTC
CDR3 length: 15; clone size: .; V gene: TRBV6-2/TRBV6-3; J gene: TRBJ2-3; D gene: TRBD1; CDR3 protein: CASSWRTGEADTQYF; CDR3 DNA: TGTGCCAGCAGTTGGAGGACAGGGGAGGCAGATACGCAGTATTTT
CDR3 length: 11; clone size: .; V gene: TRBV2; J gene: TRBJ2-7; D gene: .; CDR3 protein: CASTGSYEQYF; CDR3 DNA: TGTGCCAGCACGGGCTCCTACGAGCAGTACTTC
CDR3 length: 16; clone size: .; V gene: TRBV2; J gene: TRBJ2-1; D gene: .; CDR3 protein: CASSEMGGGSYNEQFF; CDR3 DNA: TGTGCCAGCAGTGAAATGGGTGGAGGCTCCTACAATGAGCAGTTCTTC
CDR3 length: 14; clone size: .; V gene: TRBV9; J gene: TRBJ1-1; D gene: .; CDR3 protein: CASSLAGLGTEAFF; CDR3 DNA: TGTGCCAGCAGCCTAGCTGGTCTCGGCACTGAAGCTTTCTTT
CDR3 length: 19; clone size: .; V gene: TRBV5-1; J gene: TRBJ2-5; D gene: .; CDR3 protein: CASSVMSSRRGFSGETQYF; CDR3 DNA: TGCGCCAGCAGCGTGATGTCGTCCCGACGGGGTTTTAGTGGAGAGACCCAGTACTTC
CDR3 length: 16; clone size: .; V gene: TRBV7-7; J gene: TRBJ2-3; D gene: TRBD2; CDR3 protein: CASSPGLAYGTDTQYF; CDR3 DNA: TGTGCCAGCAGCCCCGGACTAGCGTACGGCACAGATACGCAGTATTTT
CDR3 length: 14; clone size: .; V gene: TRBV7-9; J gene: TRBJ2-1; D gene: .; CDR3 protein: CASSSFLSRDEQFF; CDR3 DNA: TGTGCCAGCAGCTCCTTTCTTAGCCGGGATGAGCAGTTCTTC